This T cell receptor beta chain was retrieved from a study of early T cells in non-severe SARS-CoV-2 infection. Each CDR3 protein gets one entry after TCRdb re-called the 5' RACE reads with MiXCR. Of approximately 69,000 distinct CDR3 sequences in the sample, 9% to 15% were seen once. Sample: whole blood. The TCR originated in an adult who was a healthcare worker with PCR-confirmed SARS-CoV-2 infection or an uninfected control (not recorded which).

CDR3 residues: CASSRGLAGTYNEQFF. CDR3 nucleotide sequence: TGTGCCAGCAGCCGGGGACTAGCGGGAACCTACAATGAGCAGTTCTTC. This chain links TRBV28 with TRBJ2-1, with 13 bases lining up with TRBD2. CDR1 MDHEN and CDR2 SYDVKM come from the germline V gene. There are 16 residues in the CDR3. The junction had 4 bases not matched to a gene; V was cut back by 6 bases and J by 2 bases.